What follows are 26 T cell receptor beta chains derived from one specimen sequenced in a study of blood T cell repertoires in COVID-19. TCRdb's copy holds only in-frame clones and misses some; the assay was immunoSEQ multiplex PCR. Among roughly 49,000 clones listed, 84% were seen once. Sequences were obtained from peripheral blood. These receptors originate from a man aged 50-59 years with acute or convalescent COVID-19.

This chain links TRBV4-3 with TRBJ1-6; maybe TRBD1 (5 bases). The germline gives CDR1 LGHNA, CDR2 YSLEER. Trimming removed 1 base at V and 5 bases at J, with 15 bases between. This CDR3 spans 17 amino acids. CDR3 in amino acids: CASSQANVRTNNSPLHF. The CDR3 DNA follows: TGCGCCAGCAGCCAAGCCAATGTGAGGACAAATAATTCACCCCTCCACTTT.

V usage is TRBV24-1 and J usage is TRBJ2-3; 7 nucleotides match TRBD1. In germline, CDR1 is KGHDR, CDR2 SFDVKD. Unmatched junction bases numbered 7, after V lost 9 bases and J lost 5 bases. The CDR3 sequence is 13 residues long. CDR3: CATAGRGLDTQYF. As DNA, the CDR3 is TGTGCCACCGCCGGCAGGGGGTTAGATACGCAGTATTTT.

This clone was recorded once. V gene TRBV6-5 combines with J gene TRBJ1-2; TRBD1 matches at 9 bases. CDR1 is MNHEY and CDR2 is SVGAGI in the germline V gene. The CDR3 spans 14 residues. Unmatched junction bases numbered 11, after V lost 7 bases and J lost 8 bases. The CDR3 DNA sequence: TGTGCCAGCATGCCGGGACAGGGAGGTCTCGGCTACACCTTC. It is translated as CASMPGQGGLGYTF.

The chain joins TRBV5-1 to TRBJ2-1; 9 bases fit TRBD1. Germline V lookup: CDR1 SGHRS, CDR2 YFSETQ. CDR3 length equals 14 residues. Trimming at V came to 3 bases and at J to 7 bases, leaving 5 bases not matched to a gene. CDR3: CASSSSGTGNEQFF. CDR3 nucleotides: TGCGCCAGCAGCTCATCCGGGACAGGGAATGAGCAGTTCTTC.

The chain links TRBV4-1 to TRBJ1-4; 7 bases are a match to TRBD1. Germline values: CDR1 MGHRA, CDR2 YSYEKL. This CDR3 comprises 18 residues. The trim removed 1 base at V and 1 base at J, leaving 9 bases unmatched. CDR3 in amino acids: CASSQAVSGGKTNEKLFF. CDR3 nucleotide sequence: TGCGCCAGCAGCCAAGCGGTTTCAGGGGGTAAAACTAATGAAAAACTGTTTTTT.

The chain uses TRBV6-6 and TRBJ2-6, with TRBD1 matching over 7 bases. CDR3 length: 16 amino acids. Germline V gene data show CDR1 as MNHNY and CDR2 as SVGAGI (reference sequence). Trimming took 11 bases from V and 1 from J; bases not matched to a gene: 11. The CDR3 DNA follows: TGTGCCGTCGGAAGGGGGCGCGGGTCTGGGGCCAACGTCCTGACTTTC. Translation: CAVGRGRGSGANVLTF.

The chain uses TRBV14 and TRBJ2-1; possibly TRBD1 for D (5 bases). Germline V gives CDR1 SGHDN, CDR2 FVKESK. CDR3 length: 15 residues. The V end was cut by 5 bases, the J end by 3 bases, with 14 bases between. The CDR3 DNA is TGTGCCAGCAGCACCCCCGCAGGGTTCTACAATGAGCAGTTCTTC. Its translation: CASSTPAGFYNEQFF.

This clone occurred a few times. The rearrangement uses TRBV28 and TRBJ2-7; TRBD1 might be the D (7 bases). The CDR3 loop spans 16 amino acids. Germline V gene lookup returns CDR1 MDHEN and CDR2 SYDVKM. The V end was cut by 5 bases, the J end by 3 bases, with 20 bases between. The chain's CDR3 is CASSKQGREVFYEQYF. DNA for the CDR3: TGTGCCAGCAGTAAACAGGGGCGGGAAGTTTTCTACGAGCAGTACTTC. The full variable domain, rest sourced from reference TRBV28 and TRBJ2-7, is DVKVTQSSRYLVKRTGEKVFLECVQDMDHENMFWYRQDPGLGLRLIYFSYDVKMKEKGDIPEGYSVSREKKERFSLILESASTNQTSMYLCASSKQGREVFYEQYFGPGTRLTVT.

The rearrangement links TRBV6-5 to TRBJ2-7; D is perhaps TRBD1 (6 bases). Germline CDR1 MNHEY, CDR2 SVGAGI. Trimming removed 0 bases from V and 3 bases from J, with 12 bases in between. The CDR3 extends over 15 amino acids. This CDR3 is CASSYSTGTHYEQYF. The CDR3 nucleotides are TGTGCCAGCAGTTACTCGACAGGTACCCACTACGAGCAGTACTTC.

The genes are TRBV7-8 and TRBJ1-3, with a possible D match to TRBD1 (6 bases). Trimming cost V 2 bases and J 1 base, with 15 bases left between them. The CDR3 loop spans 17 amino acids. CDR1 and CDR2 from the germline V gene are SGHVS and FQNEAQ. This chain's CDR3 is CASSLTYRAESGNTIYF. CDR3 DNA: TGTGCCAGCAGCTTAACCTACAGGGCAGAGTCTGGAAACACCATATATTTT.

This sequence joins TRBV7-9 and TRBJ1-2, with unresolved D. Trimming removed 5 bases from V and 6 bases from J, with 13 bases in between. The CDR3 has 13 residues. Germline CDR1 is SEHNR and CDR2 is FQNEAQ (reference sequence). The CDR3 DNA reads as TGTGCCAGCAGCGGTCGGGGTCCGGATGGCTACACCTTC. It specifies CASSGRGPDGYTF.

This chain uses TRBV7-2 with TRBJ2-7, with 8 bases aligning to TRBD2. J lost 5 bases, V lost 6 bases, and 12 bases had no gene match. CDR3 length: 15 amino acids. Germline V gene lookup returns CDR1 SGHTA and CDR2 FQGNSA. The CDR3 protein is CASSPGTGRAHEQYF. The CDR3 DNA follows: TGTGCCAGCAGTCCCGGGACCGGGAGGGCCCACGAGCAGTACTTC.

DNA of the CDR3: TGTGCCAGCAGCTTGGTCGGGGCAGGGGTACAGCCCCAGCATTTT. Protein: CASSLVGAGVQPQHF. The chain links TRBV5-5 to TRBJ1-5; TRBD1 might be the D (6 bases). CDR1 and CDR2 from the germline V gene are SGHKS and YYEKEE (reference sequence). Trimming took 0 bases from V and 7 from J, leaving 14 bases between them. The CDR3 contains 15 residues.

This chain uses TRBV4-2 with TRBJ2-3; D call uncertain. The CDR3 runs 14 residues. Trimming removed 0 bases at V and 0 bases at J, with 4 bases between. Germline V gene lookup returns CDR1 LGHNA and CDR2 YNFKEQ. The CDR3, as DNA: TGTGCCAGCAGCCAAGAGGCCAGCACAGATACGCAGTATTTT. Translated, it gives CASSQEASTDTQYF.

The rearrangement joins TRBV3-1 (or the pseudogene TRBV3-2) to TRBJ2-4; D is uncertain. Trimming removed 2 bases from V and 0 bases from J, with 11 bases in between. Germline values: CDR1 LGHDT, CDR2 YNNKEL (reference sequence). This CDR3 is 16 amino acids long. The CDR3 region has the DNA TGTGCCAGCAGCCAACGCTCTAAGTCAGCCAAAAACATTCAGTACTTC. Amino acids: CASSQRSKSAKNIQYF.

Written as DNA, the CDR3 is TGTGCCAGCAGCTTCTCTCAGGGTACTGCTGGAAACACCATATATTTT. Translated, it gives CASSFSQGTAGNTIYF. This chain joins TRBV7-2 and TRBJ1-3; D might be TRBD1 (5 bases). Trimming removed 3 bases from V and 2 bases from J, with 14 bases in between. Germline V CDR1 and CDR2: SGHTA, FQGNSA. The CDR3 spans 16 residues.

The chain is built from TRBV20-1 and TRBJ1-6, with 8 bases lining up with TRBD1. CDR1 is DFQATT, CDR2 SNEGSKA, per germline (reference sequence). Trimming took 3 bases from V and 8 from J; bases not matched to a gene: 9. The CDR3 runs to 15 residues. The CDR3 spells CSASGQGAAHSPLHF. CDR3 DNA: TGCAGTGCTAGTGGTCAGGGGGCTGCCCATTCACCCCTCCACTTT.

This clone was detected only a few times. The CDR3 sequence is CASSLRSENSPLHF. The CDR3 DNA sequence: TGTGCCAGCAGCTTGAGGTCGGAGAATTCACCCCTCCACTTT. J is TRBJ1-6 and V is TRBV5-4, with no clear D. The CDR3 is 14 amino acids. V shed 1 base and J shed 7 bases, with 9 bases lying between them. The germline gives CDR1 SGHNT, CDR2 YYREEE (reference sequence). Using reference TRBV5-4 and TRBJ1-6 for the parts outside the CDR3, the full variable domain is ETGVTQSPTHLIKTRGQQVTLRCSSQSGHNTVSWYQQALGQGPQFIFQYYREEENGRGNFPPRFSGLQFPNYSSELNVNALELDDSALYLCASSLRSENSPLHFGNGTRLTVT.

CDR3 bases: TGTGCCAGCAGTCCCCCCGGGACAGGGGGTGCAGATACGCAGTATTTT. Protein sequence: CASSPPGTGGADTQYF. The V and J genes are TRBV6-6 and TRBJ2-3; 11 positions agree with TRBD1. Germline CDR1 is MNHNY and CDR2 is SVGAGI (reference sequence). This CDR3 has 16 amino acids. Germline trimming cut 5 bases from V and 4 bases from J; bases unmatched to any gene: 8.

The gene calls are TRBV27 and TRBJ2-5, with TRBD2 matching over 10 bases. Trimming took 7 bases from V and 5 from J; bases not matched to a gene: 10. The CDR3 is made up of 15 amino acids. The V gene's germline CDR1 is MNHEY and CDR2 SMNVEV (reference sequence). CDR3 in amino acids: CASTSGRDFQETQYF. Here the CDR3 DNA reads TGTGCCAGCACAAGCGGGAGGGACTTTCAGGAGACCCAGTACTTC.

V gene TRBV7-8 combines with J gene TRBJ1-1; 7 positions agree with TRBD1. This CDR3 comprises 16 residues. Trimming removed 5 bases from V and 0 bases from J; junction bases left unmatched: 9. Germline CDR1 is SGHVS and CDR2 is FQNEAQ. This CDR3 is CASSRTGAGMNTEAFF. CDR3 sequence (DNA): TGTGCCAGCAGCAGAACAGGGGCCGGCATGAACACTGAAGCTTTCTTT.

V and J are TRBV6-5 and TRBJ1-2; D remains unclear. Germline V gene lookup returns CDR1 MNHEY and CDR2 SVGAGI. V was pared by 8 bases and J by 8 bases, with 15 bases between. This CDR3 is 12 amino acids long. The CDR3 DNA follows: TGTGCCAGCTATGGGGAGGGTGGCGGCTACACCTTC. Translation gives CASYGEGGGYTF.

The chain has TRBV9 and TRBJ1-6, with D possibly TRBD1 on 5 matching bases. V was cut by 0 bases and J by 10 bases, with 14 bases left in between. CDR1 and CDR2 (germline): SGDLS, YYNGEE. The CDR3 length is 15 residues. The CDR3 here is CASSVVDSLGSPLHF. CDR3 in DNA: TGTGCCAGCAGCGTAGTTGACAGCCTCGGGTCACCCCTCCACTTT.

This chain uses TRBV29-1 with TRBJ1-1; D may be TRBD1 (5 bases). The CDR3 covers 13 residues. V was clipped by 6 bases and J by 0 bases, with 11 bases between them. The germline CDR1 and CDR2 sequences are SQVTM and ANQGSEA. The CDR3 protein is CSVERQLNTEAFF. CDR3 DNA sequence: TGCAGCGTGGAAAGACAGCTGAACACTGAAGCTTTCTTT.

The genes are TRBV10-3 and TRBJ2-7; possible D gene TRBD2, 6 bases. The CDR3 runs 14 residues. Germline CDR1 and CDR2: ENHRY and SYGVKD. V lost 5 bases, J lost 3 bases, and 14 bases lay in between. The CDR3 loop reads CAISRSQGGYEQYF. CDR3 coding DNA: TGTGCCATCAGTAGGAGCCAGGGAGGCTACGAGCAGTACTTC.

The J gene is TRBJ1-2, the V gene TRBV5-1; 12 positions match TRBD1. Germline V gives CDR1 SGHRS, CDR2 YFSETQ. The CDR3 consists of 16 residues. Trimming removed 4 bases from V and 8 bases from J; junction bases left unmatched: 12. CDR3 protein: CASSTTGTGGRKGYTF. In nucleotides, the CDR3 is TGCGCCAGCAGCACCACCGGGACAGGGGGCCGAAAGGGCTACACCTTC.